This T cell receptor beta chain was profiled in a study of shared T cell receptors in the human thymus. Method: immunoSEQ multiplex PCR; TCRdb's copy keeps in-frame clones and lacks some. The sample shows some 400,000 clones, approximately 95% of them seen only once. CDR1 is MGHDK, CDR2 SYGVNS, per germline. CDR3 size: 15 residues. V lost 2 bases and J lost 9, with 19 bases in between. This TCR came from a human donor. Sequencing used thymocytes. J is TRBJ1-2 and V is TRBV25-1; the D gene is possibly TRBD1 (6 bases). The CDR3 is CASSEGLTGPGSYTF. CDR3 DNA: TGTGCCAGCAGTGAAGGCCTGACAGGTCCGGGAAGCTACACCTTC.